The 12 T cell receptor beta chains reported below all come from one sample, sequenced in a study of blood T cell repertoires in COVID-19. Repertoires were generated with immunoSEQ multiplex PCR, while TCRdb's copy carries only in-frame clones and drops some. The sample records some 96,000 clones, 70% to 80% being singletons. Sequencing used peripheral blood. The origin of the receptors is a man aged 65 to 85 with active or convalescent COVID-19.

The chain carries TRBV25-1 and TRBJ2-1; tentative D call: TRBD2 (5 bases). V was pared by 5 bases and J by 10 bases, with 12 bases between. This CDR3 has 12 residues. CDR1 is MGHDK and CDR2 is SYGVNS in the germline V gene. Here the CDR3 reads CASSPGRGEQFF. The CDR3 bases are TGTGCCAGCAGTCCCGGACGGGGAGAGCAGTTCTTC.

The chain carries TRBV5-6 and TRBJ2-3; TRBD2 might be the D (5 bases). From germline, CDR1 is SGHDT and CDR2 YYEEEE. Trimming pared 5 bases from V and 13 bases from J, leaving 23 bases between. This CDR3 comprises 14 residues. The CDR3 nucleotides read TGTGCCAGCAGTCCCGCGTTCGTGGGAGCATCTAAGTATTTT. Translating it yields CASSPAFVGASKYF.

CDR3 DNA: TGCGCCAGCAGCTCCTTCAACACTGAAGCTTTCTTT. Protein product: CASSSFNTEAFF. This chain uses TRBV5-1 with TRBJ1-1, with D unclear. From germline, CDR1 is SGHRS and CDR2 YFSETQ. Trimming left V 3 bases short and J 2 bases short, with 5 bases between. The CDR3 spans 12 residues.

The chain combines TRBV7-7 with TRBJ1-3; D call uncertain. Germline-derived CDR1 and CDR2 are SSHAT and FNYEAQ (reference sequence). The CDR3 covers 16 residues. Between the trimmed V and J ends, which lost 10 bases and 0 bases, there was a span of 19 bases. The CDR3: CATLREGAVSGNTIYF. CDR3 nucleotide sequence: TGTGCCACCCTGAGAGAGGGCGCCGTCTCTGGAAACACCATATATTTT.

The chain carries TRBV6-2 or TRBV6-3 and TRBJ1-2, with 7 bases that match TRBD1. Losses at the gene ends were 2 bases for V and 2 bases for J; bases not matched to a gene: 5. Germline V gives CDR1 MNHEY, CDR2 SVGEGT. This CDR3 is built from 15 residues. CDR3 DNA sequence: TGTGCCAGCAGTTACGAGTCAGGGGGAAACTATGGCTACACCTTC. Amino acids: CASSYESGGNYGYTF.

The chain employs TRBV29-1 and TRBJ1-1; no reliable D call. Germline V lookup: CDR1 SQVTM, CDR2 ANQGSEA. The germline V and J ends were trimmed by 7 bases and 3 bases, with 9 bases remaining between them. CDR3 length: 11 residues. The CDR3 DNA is TGCAGCGGCCAACAGCACACTGAAGCTTTCTTT. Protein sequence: CSGQQHTEAFF.

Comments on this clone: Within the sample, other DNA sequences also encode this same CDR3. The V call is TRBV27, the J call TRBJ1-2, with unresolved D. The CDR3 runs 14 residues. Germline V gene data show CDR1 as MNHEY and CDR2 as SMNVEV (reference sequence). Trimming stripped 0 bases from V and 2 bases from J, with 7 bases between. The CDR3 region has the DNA TGTGCCAGCAGTTTATCAGGAGGGAACTATGGCTACACCTTC. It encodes CASSLSGGNYGYTF.

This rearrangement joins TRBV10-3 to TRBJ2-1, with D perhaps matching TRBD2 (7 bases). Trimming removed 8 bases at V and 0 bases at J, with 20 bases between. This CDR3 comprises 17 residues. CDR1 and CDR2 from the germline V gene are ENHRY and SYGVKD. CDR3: CAIRGGATDTSYNEQFF. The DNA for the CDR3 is TGTGCCATCCGAGGGGGGGCGACCGACACCTCCTACAATGAGCAGTTCTTC.

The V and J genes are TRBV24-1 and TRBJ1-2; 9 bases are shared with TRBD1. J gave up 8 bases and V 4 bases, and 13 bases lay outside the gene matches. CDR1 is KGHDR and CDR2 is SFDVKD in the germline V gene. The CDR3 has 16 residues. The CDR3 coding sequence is TGTGCCACCAGTGACCGGGACTCCGGGACAGGGAAGGGCTACACCTTC. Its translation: CATSDRDSGTGKGYTF.

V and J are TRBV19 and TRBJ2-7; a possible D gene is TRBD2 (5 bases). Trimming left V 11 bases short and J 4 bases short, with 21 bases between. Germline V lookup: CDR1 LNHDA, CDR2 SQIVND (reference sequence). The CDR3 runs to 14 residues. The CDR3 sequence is CASISGSQPYEQYF. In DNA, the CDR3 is TGTGCCTCAATAAGTGGGAGTCAACCTTACGAGCAGTACTTC.

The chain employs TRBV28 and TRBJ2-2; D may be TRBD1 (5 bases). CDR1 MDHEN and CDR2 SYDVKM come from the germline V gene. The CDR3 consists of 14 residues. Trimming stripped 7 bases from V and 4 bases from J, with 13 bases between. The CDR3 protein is CASTSGQPTGELFF. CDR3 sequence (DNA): TGTGCCAGCACCTCTGGACAACCCACCGGGGAGCTGTTTTTT.

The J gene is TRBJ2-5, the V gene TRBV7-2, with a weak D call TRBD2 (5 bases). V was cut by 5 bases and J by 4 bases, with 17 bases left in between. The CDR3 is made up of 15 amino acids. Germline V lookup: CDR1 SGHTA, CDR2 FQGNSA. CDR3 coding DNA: TGTGCCAGCAGCCTCCCCGGGAAATCGGTAGAGACCCAGTACTTC. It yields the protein CASSLPGKSVETQYF. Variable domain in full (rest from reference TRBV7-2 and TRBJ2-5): GAGVSQSPSNKVTEKGKDVELRCDPISGHTALYWYRQSLGQGLEFLIYFQGNSAPDKSGLPSDRFSAERTGGSVSTLTIQRTQQEDSAVYLCASSLPGKSVETQYFGPGTRLLVL.